These 29 T cell receptor beta chains were sequenced from one sample in a study of T cell repertoires in cytomegalovirus infection. Which antigens these TCRs recognize remains unknown. Using its own MiXCR run on the reads, TCRdb lists one record per CDR3 protein. Of about 830,000 distinct CDR3 sequences listed, around a third are singletons. Here the sequenced sample was cultured CD8+ T cells from PBMCs, taken from culture after CMV antigen stimulation. Receptors were obtained from a human donor in good health (CMV status not recorded). Some clones in this sample may be carry-over from other donors' samples.

This clonotype has a handful of counts. This chain links TRBV6-1 with TRBJ2-7; 8 bases align to TRBD1. The CDR3 contains 17 residues. Unmatched junction bases numbered 12, after V lost 0 bases and J lost 5 bases. Germline CDR1 is MNHNS and CDR2 is SASEGT. CDR3 DNA sequence: TGTGCCAGCAGTGAAGCCGGAACGGGACAGGAGGGAAACGAGCAGTACTTC. Protein product: CASSEAGTGQEGNEQYF.

The chain combines TRBV29-1 with TRBJ2-7, with D possibly being TRBD1 (5 bases). CDR3 length: 12 amino acids. V was cut by 5 bases and J by 3 bases, with 11 bases left in between. Germline CDR1 reads SQVTM; CDR2 reads ANQGSEA. The CDR3 bases are TGCAGCGTTCTTTACAGGAGCTACGAGCAGTACGTC. Residues: CSVLYRSYEQYV.

This clonotype has a handful of counts. The chain has TRBV10-3 and TRBJ1-2, with a tentative D call TRBD1 (6 bases). The CDR3 is 19 residues long. Germline CDR1 reads ENHRY; CDR2 reads SYGVKD. V was cut by 8 bases and J by 4 bases, with 32 bases left in between. In DNA, the CDR3 is TGTGCCATCCGAGGTCTTGGCGTCACAAGCCCAGGGGACATCTATGGCTACACCTTC. It codes for CAIRGLGVTSPGDIYGYTF.

This clonotype turned up a few times. The chain recombines TRBV6-5 with TRBJ2-3; the D is unclear. Trimming took 3 bases from V and 6 from J, leaving 7 bases between them. The CDR3 has 12 amino acids. Germline CDR1 reads MNHEY; CDR2 reads SVGAGI. In DNA form, the CDR3 reads TGTGCCAGCAGTTATTCAAAGGATACGCAGTATTTT. As protein: CASSYSKDTQYF.

This clonotype was seen ten or more times. J is TRBJ1-5 and V is TRBV7-2; D ambiguous. The CDR3 contains 11 residues. V was pared by 5 bases and J by 6 bases, with 5 bases between. CDR1 is SGHTA, CDR2 FQGNSA, per germline. CDR3 protein: CASSAGQPQHF. CDR3 DNA: TGTGCCAGCAGCGCCGGTCAGCCCCAGCATTTT.

The V and J genes are TRBV7-9 and TRBJ1-4; no firm D call. Germline V gives CDR1 SEHNR, CDR2 FQNEAQ (reference sequence). The CDR3 sequence is 13 residues long. The V gene lost 5 bases and the J gene lost 0 bases, with 4 bases spanning the gap. In DNA, the CDR3 is TGTGCCAGCAGCATTGCAACTAATGAAAAACTGTTTTTT. Protein sequence: CASSIATNEKLFF.

The rearrangement links TRBV19 to TRBJ1-1; unclear D gene. The CDR3 sequence is 13 residues long. Trimming took off 3 bases at V and 4 bases at J, with 9 bases between the two ends. The germline gives CDR1 LNHDA, CDR2 SQIVND (reference sequence). The CDR3 nucleotides read TGTGCCAGTAGTATTACTACAGTCACTGAAGCTTTCTTT. This gives the protein CASSITTVTEAFF.

The chain recombines TRBV7-8 with TRBJ2-7; 8 positions match TRBD2. This CDR3 has 15 residues. The germline CDR1 and CDR2 sequences are SGHVS and FQNEAQ. The CDR3, as DNA: TGTGACAGCAGCTTAATCGGCGGGGGGCCTTACGAGCAGTACGTC. Its protein is CDSSLIGGGPYEQYV.

The chain joins TRBV5-1 to TRBJ1-2, with D hard to call. Trimming pared 2 bases from V and 5 bases from J, leaving 13 bases between. Germline V gene sequence: CDR1 SGHRS, CDR2 YFSETQ. The CDR3 has 14 residues. The CDR3 spells CASSFERRSYGYTF. The DNA for the CDR3 is TGCGCCAGCAGCTTCGAGAGGAGATCATATGGCTACACCTTC. Variable domain in full (rest from reference TRBV5-1 and TRBJ1-2): KAGVTQTPRYLIKTRGQQVTLSCSPISGHRSVSWYQQTPGQGLQFLFEYFSETQRNKGNFPGRFSGRQFSNSRSEMNVSTLELGDSALYLCASSFERRSYGYTFGSGTRLTVV.

This clonotype was counted only a few times. The chain recombines TRBV6-2 or TRBV6-3 with TRBJ1-1; D unclear. The CDR3 spans 15 residues. V was cut by 0 bases and J by 0 bases, with 8 bases left in between. Germline V CDR1 and CDR2: MNHEY, SVGEGT. Here the CDR3 DNA reads TGTGCCAGCAGTTACTCAATCGATCTGAACACTGAAGCTTTCTTT. It specifies CASSYSIDLNTEAFF.

The chain is built from TRBV24-1 and TRBJ2-1; possible D gene TRBD1, 5 bases. This CDR3 comprises 16 residues. V shed 0 bases and J shed 0 bases, with 8 bases lying between them. Germline CDR1 KGHDR, CDR2 SFDVKD. The chain's CDR3 is CATSDLPGFSYNEQFF. CDR3 bases: TGTGCCACCAGTGATTTGCCAGGGTTCTCCTACAATGAGCAGTTCTTC.

The chain couples TRBV12-3 or TRBV12-4 to TRBJ2-1; TRBD1 aligns across 8 bases. The CDR3 runs to 19 residues. The trim removed 6 bases at V and 4 bases at J, leaving 20 bases unmatched. CDR3 sequence: CASSPGQGVQEIIYNEQFF. The CDR3 DNA reads TGTGCCAGCAGCCCTGGACAGGGAGTACAGGAGATAATATACAATGAGCAGTTCTTC.

This clonotype was seen many times. This chain joins TRBV7-6 and TRBJ2-2; possible D gene TRBD2, 5 bases. The germline gives CDR1 SGHVS, CDR2 FNYEAQ. Trimming took off 5 bases at V and 6 bases at J, with 10 bases between the two ends. The CDR3 is made up of 13 amino acids. CDR3 region: CASSGWTAGELFF. CDR3 coding DNA: TGTGCCAGCAGCGGATGGACTGCCGGGGAGCTGTTTTTT.

At least ten counts were recorded for this clonotype. The chain has TRBV6-1 and TRBJ2-1, with D possibly TRBD2 on 6 matching bases. Per the germline V gene, CDR1 is MNHNS and CDR2 is SASEGT. Trimming shortened V by 4 bases and J by 1 base, and 8 bases separated the two germline ends. The CDR3 is made up of 14 amino acids. The CDR3 DNA reads TGTGCCAGCAGTGTACGGGAGTCCTACAATGAGCAGTTCTTC. Translation gives CASSVRESYNEQFF.

This clonotype has just a few counts. The CDR3 DNA sequence: TGCGCCAGCAGCCAAGTGACCTGGAACACTGAAGCTTTCTTT. Amino acids: CASSQVTWNTEAFF. The rearrangement joins TRBV4-1 to TRBJ1-1; no definite D call. Germline values: CDR1 MGHRA, CDR2 YSYEKL. V was clipped by 1 base and J by 1 base, with 7 bases between them. The CDR3 runs 14 residues.

V is TRBV12-5 and J is TRBJ2-5; D remains ambiguous. The V and J ends lost 2 bases and 0 bases respectively, with 10 bases between them. Germline V gives CDR1 LGHNT, CDR2 FRNRAP. This CDR3 is 15 amino acids long. The chain's CDR3 is CASGLWRANQETQYF. The CDR3 DNA sequence: TGTGCTAGTGGTTTGTGGCGAGCGAACCAAGAGACCCAGTACTTC. Full variable domain (missing parts from reference TRBV12-5 and TRBJ2-5): DARVTQTPRHKVTEMGQEVTMRCQPILGHNTVFWYRQTMMQGLELLAYFRNRAPLDDSGMPKDRFSAEMPDATLATLKIQPSEPRDSAVYFCASGLWRANQETQYFGPGTRLLVL.

There are a few counts of this clonotype. The chain links TRBV6-1 to TRBJ2-3, with D possibly called TRBD1 or TRBD2 (5 bases each). The CDR3 consists of 13 residues. The germline gives CDR1 MNHNS, CDR2 SASEGT. V lost 11 bases, J lost 2 bases, and 14 bases lay in between. The CDR3, as DNA: TGTGCCTGGGGGTGGGGATCCACAGATACGCAGTATTTT. This codes for CAWGWGSTDTQYF.

This clonotype was seen at least ten times. V usage is TRBV27 and J usage is TRBJ2-3; D is perhaps TRBD2 (6 bases). The germline V and J ends were trimmed by 1 base and 6 bases, with 14 bases remaining between them. Per germline, CDR1 MNHEY and CDR2 SMNVEV (reference sequence). The CDR3 runs to 15 residues. Here the CDR3 reads CASSLYGGTLDTQYF. CDR3 nucleotide sequence: TGTGCCAGCAGTTTATACGGGGGTACCCTTGATACGCAGTATTTT.

In its sample, this clonotype was seen a few times. The V gene is TRBV4-3, the J gene TRBJ1-1, with 9 nucleotides matching TRBD1. The CDR3 is 15 residues long. Looked up from germline, CDR1 is LGHNA and CDR2 is YSLEER. Trimming cost V 1 base and J 7 bases; bases outside gene matches: 7. The CDR3 bases are TGCGCCAGCAGCCAAGGAGTTGGGACAGGGCGTGAAGCTTTCTTT. Translated: CASSQGVGTGREAFF.

A few counts support this clonotype. The rearrangement links TRBV24-1 to TRBJ2-3; 7 positions agree with TRBD1. The V gene's germline CDR1 is KGHDR and CDR2 SFDVKD. This CDR3 is 19 amino acids long. J lost 1 base, V lost 1 base, and 13 bases had no gene match. CDR3 loop: CATSDLGTVDQWGTDTQYF. The DNA for the CDR3 is TGTGCCACCAGTGATTTAGGGACAGTCGATCAGTGGGGCACAGATACGCAGTATTTT.

As for this clonotype: One base away lies a much larger clone, so this may be a sequencing read error. The J gene is TRBJ1-1, the V gene TRBV12-3 or TRBV12-4; TRBD1 agrees at 9 bases. The CDR3 contains 13 residues. With 10 bases clipped from V and 4 bases from J, the junction kept 7 bases outside the gene matches. Written as DNA, the CDR3 is TGTGCCAACACAATGACAGGGGGCACTGAAGCTTTCTTT. This translates into CANTMTGGTEAFF.

In DNA, the CDR3 is TGTGCCAGCAGCCAATCCTCGACAGGGGAGCCCGTAGCCAAAAACATTCAGTACTTC. This codes for CASSQSSTGEPVAKNIQYF. The chain uses TRBV6-2 or TRBV6-3 and TRBJ2-4, with 8 bases fitting TRBD1. Looked up from germline, CDR1 is MNHEY and CDR2 is SVGEGT. Losses at the gene ends were 6 bases for V and 0 bases for J; bases not matched to a gene: 16. The length of the CDR3 is 19 residues.

As for this clonotype: This may be a read error, as it is one base from a much larger clone. The chain employs TRBV6-9 and TRBJ1-5, with D unclear. Trimming took off 5 bases at V and 9 bases at J, with 11 bases between the two ends. CDR1 is MNHGY, CDR2 SVAAGI, per germline. The CDR3 runs to 12 residues. DNA of the CDR3: TGTGCCAGCAGTCCCTACCTTAGGCCCCAGCATTTT. Its translation: CASSPYLRPQHF.

In DNA form, the CDR3 reads TGTGCCAGCAGCTTAGGACAAGGGTATAATGAAAAACTGTTTTTT. Translated, it gives CASSLGQGYNEKLFF. This chain links TRBV7-4 with TRBJ1-4; D is uncertain. The germline V gene has CDR1 SGHVT and CDR2 SQSDAQ. There are 15 residues in the CDR3. Trimming removed 1 base at V and 4 bases at J, with 10 bases between.

The rearrangement joins TRBV6-1 to TRBJ2-7; D uncertain. The CDR3 covers 13 residues. Germline V CDR1 and CDR2: MNHNS, SASEGT. Trimming pared 6 bases from V and 2 bases from J, leaving 11 bases between. The CDR3 reads CASRPSSAYEQYV. The DNA for the CDR3 is TGTGCCAGCAGGCCCAGCAGCGCCTACGAGCAGTACGTC.

The CDR3 sequence is CASSQAPGGTGELFF. The CDR3 nucleotides are TGCGCCAGCAGCCAAGCCCCAGGGGGAACCGGGGAGCTGTTTTTT. The rearrangement uses TRBV4-3 and TRBJ2-2, with 7 positions matching TRBD1. The CDR3 runs to 15 residues. Germline V lookup: CDR1 LGHNA, CDR2 YSLEER. J gave up 5 bases and V 1 base, and 4 bases lay outside the gene matches.

This sequence joins TRBV5-4 and TRBJ1-1; 7 bases are a match to TRBD1. The CDR3 spans 15 residues. The germline CDR1 and CDR2 sequences are SGHNT and YYREEE (reference sequence). V lost 4 bases to trimming and J lost 1 base; unmatched junction nucleotides: 7. The CDR3 reads CASSNKGQRNTEAFF. As DNA, the CDR3 is TGTGCCAGCAGCAACAAGGGACAGCGGAACACTGAAGCTTTCTTT.

This clonotype was seen more than once but under ten times. The chain combines TRBV28 with TRBJ2-5; no clear D gene. Trimming shortened V by 6 bases and J by 5 bases, and 13 bases separated the two germline ends. Germline V gives CDR1 MDHEN, CDR2 SYDVKM. There are 13 residues in the CDR3. CDR3 loop: CASRGTRVETQYF. The CDR3 bases are TGTGCCAGCAGGGGCACCCGGGTTGAGACCCAGTACTTC.

J is TRBJ2-5 and V is TRBV12-3 or TRBV12-4; the match to TRBD2 covers 7 bases. This CDR3 has 14 amino acids. The J segment lost 1 base and the V segment lost 5 bases, leaving 4 bases of the junction unmatched. The CDR3 nucleotides read TGTGCCAGCAGTCCGGGGACTATCCAAGAGACCCAGTACTTC. It codes for CASSPGTIQETQYF.